This T cell receptor (beta chain) was captured in a study of cytotoxic CD8 clonotypes in ibrutinib-treated CLL. Profiling relied on immunoSEQ multiplex PCR, and the TCRdb table lists in-frame clones only, not all of them. This sample yields 65,000 to 95,000 clones, of which just over 85% are seen a single time; more than 5% belongs to the top ten. This CDR3 region has 14 residues. Germline CDR1 and CDR2: MNHNY and SVGAGI (reference sequence). The V end lost 4 bases, the J end lost 3 bases, and 10 bases lay between the germline ends. With respect to this clone: What it recognizes is unknown.

Points from the study as a whole: A rise in clonality was seen at ibrutinib response, and a fall back toward baseline was seen at progression.

The origin of this receptor is a human donor with chronic lymphocytic leukemia. The sample was PBMCs, taken before ibrutinib treatment. This chain joins TRBV6-6 and TRBJ1-5; no reliable D call. As DNA, the CDR3 is TGTGCCAGCAGTTTATCACGCGACAATCAGCCCCAGCATTTT. Translating it yields CASSLSRDNQPQHF.